This entry is about one TCR beta chain. Its specificity is not known. The sample originates from a study of T cells after yellow fever vaccination. Regarding the study as a whole: Relatively few clonotypes were ones that appeared in both CD4 and CD8 compartments. Contamination of FACS-sorted repertoires by abundant clonotypes from the bulk population could occur. The booster saw the reappearance of most primary-vaccination clones (approximately 96% CD4, about 85% CD8).

TCRdb itself ran the 5' RACE reads through MiXCR, one entry per CDR3 protein. The data show about 580,000 distinct CDR3 sequences, less than 20% seen once. The sequence derives from a man aged 18 to 30 who received the YFV17D yellow fever vaccine. The sample consisted of PBMCs, taken more than 4 days after the first yellow fever vaccination.

The CDR3 protein is CASSLESQLPSYEQYF. CDR3 bases: TGCGCCAGCAGCTTGGAGTCCCAGTTACCTTCCTACGAGCAGTACTTC. The genes are TRBV5-1 and TRBJ2-7; D unclear. The CDR3 runs to 16 residues. Deletions cut 0 bases from V and 1 base from J, with 14 bases between. Looked up from germline, CDR1 is SGHRS and CDR2 is YFSETQ.